The present T cell receptor (beta chain) was sequenced within a study of OX40 agonist ivuxolimab in advanced cancers. Looking at the study overall: Ivuxolimab, which targeted the costimulatory receptor OX40 (CD134), was an agonistic, fully human IgG2 monoclonal antibody. Peripheral TCRbeta sequencing was intended to test whether TCR sequence diversity was altered and clonal T-cell expansion was caused by ivuxolimab. The paper covers the monotherapy dose-escalation part of the phase I ivuxolimab trial, which included N of about 50 patients. A male proportion of around 80% and a mean age of roughly 58 years, ranging from roughly 23 to 90, were recorded for the dose-escalation cohort. Patients were allowed to have had prior anti-PD-1, anti-PD-L1 or anti-CTLA-4 therapy, and 40% of the dose-escalation patients had previously received checkpoint inhibitors. Of the 50 or so patients in dose escalation, 19 had hepatocellular carcinoma, roughly 15 had melanoma, 9 had renal cell carcinoma and 9 had head and neck cancer. Intravenous ivuxolimab was administered to patients every 2 weeks at six dose levels: 0.01, 0.1, 0.3, 1.5, 3 and 10 mg/kg. Partial responses were achieved by three dose-escalation patients, of whom one had hepatocellular carcinoma and two had cutaneous melanoma. Overall study outcomes, separate from this receptor: At doses of 0.1 to 3.0 mg/kg, clonal expansion of both CD4+ and CD8+ T cells in blood was seen between baseline and week 6. In the 0.1-3.0 mg/kg groups, partial responders were among the patients with the lowest normalized peripheral clonal expansion, particularly in CD8+ T cells. Which antigens the clonally expanded peripheral T cells were specific for was not determined. Low levels of normalized T-cell clonal expansion were also seen in some nonresponding patients. After ivuxolimab, expanded clones were on average more numerous among CD8+ T cells than among CD4+ T cells.

Patients with autoimmune disease history or receiving systemic immunosuppression were excluded from the trial. Peripheral blood for TCR sequencing was collected from all dose cohorts at baseline, on cycle 4 day 1, and on cycle 7 day 1. Samples came from an open-label, multicenter, first-in-human phase I dose-escalation trial of ivuxolimab. Adults with locally advanced or metastatic head and neck squamous cell, hepatocellular, melanoma or renal cell carcinoma were enrolled in the trial. CD4+ and CD8+ T cells were sorted separately from peripheral blood before TCR sequencing. A remark on this clone: Its antigen target is currently unknown. Qualities for individual bases were not recorded, and no much larger clone is one base off.

Genomic DNA was extracted from sorted cells for sequencing of the TCRbeta CDR3 region. TCRbeta CDR3 regions were sequenced using the immunoSEQ Assay. Sourced from immuneACCESS, this table was stored by TCRdb with only in-frame sequences that have V and J called. A share of the clones is absent; for the studies checked, an unresolved V gene accounts for under half, and the remainder has no known explanation. The sample data list some 140,000 clones, and approximately 90% of these were observed just once. The top ten clonotypes cover less than 1.1% of the sample. This TCR came from an adult with an advanced solid tumor such as melanoma, head and neck, liver or kidney cancer. This specimen was CD4+ or CD8+ T cells sorted from blood, taken in a trial of the OX40 agonist ivuxolimab.

The CDR3 in this case is CASSIDTLAGGYEQYF. The DNA sequence reads TGTGCCAGTAGTATAGATACGCTAGCGGGAGGGTACGAGCAGTACTTC. The sequence joins TRBV19 to TRBJ2-7; TRBD2 agrees with 12 junctional bases. The junction shows trimming of 0 bases on V and 4 bases on J, and the gene matches do not reach 4 bases of it. The germline V gene (reference sequence) yields LNHDA for CDR1 and SQIVND for CDR2. Spanning cysteine to phenylalanine, the CDR3 consists of 16 amino acids. The read is trimmed to its CDR3 DNA, 48 bases read in frame from base 1.